Below, 10 T cell receptor beta chains from the same sample are listed, as sequenced in a study of blood T cells in healthy people across ages. A second PCR, run for about 7 to 11 cycles, used a sample-barcoded 5' primer plus a J-beta primer mix. One entry per CDR3 protein results from TCRdb running MiXCR on the 5' RACE reads. The sample yields more than 900,000 distinct CDR3 sequences, under 30% seen once. This same sample was also part of a study on T cells of mothers and their children.

Sample: blood. The receptors shown here come from a girl aged 2-15 years in good health.

The V and J genes are TRBV7-8 and TRBJ2-5, with D possibly being TRBD1 or TRBD2 (5 bases each). V was pared by 4 bases and J by 5 bases, with 17 bases between. The V gene's germline CDR1 is SGHVS and CDR2 FQNEAQ. The CDR3 has 15 amino acids. The CDR3 here is CASSSFGGWGETQYF. CDR3 coding DNA: TGTGCCAGCAGCTCTTTCGGCGGGTGGGGGGAGACCCAGTACTTC.

The gene calls are TRBV29-1 and TRBJ2-1; D may be TRBD1 or TRBD2 (6 bases each). The germline V gene encodes CDR1 SQVTM and CDR2 ANQGSEA. The V gene lost 7 bases and the J gene lost 9 bases, with 22 bases spanning the gap. CDR3 length: 14 amino acids. CDR3 amino acids: CSGDRGGEGGEQFF. The DNA of the CDR3 is TGCAGCGGCGATAGAGGAGGTGAGGGGGGTGAGCAGTTCTTC.

CDR3 bases: TGTGCCAGCAGCTTAGATTTTCGGACGGGGGCGGATGAAAAACTGTTTTTT. Residues: CASSLDFRTGADEKLFF. V gene TRBV11-2 combines with J gene TRBJ1-4; tentatively, D is TRBD1 (6 bases). The CDR3 length is 17 residues. The V gene's germline CDR1 is SGHAT and CDR2 FQNNGV. The V end was cut by 0 bases, the J end by 6 bases, with 17 bases between.

This clonotype was counted a few times. V and J are TRBV28 and TRBJ1-4; tentative D call: TRBD1 (6 bases). Trimming took off 3 bases at V and 8 bases at J, with 13 bases between the two ends. Germline V gene sequence: CDR1 MDHEN, CDR2 SYDVKM. This CDR3 comprises 14 residues. The CDR3 nucleotides read TGTGCCAGCAGTTTGTTACAGGGTATAGAAAAACTGTTTTTT. Translating gives CASSLLQGIEKLFF.

The chain recombines TRBV29-1 with TRBJ2-3, with 8 nucleotides matching TRBD2. This CDR3 comprises 14 residues. V shed 2 bases, J shed 7 bases, and the junction held 8 bases outside the gene matches. Germline CDR1 and CDR2: SQVTM and ANQGSEA. CDR3 protein: CSVELAGVENTQYF. For the CDR3, the DNA is TGCAGCGTTGAACTAGCGGGTGTGGAAAATACGCAGTATTTT.

This chain links TRBV3-1 with TRBJ1-1; D is possibly TRBD1 (5 bases). The V gene lost 2 bases and the J gene lost 5 bases, with 12 bases spanning the gap. The CDR3 spans 14 residues. In germline, CDR1 is LGHDT, CDR2 YNNKEL (reference sequence). CDR3 in DNA: TGTGCCAGCAGCCAACGGAACCAGGGAACTGAAGCTTTCTTT. Translation: CASSQRNQGTEAFF.

The chain recombines TRBV28 with TRBJ2-5; 7 nucleotides agree with TRBD1. TRBJ2-1 explains the end of the DNA better; the J call may be wrong. This CDR3 region has 15 residues. Germline CDR1 reads MDHEN; CDR2 reads SYDVKM. This chain's CDR3 is CASSPVTRGNNEQFF. DNA for the CDR3: TGTGCCAGCAGTCCCGTAACCAGGGGGAACAATGAGCAGTTCTTC.

This clonotype has more than one count but fewer than ten. The chain combines TRBV9 with TRBJ1-5; TRBD1 agrees at 7 bases. The length of the CDR3 is 14 residues. J lost 4 bases, V lost 2 bases, and 3 bases had no gene match. Germline V gene lookup returns CDR1 SGDLS and CDR2 YYNGEE. CDR3 in amino acids: CASSVGTDNQPQHF. The CDR3 nucleotides read TGTGCCAGCAGCGTGGGGACAGATAATCAGCCCCAGCATTTT.

The chain couples TRBV6-1 to TRBJ2-3; D remains unclear. Germline CDR1 and CDR2: MNHNS and SASEGT. Trimming left V 3 bases short and J 0 bases short, with 13 bases between. The CDR3 has 16 residues. CDR3 nucleotides: TGTGCCAGCAGTGACGGCGGTCACCTAAGCACAGATACGCAGTATTTT. Translation: CASSDGGHLSTDTQYF.

This clonotype was seen many times. V and J are TRBV4-2 and TRBJ2-6; 7 positions agree with TRBD1. Germline loops: CDR1 LGHNA, CDR2 YNFKEQ. Losses at the gene ends were 5 bases for V and 2 bases for J; bases not matched to a gene: 12. The CDR3 covers 18 residues. CDR3 sequence: CASSTSLKGGTGANVLTF. The CDR3, as DNA: TGTGCCAGCAGCACAAGTCTGAAAGGGGGCACTGGGGCCAACGTCCTGACTTTC.